The clone carrying this T cell receptor beta chain was detected a few times. Its cognate antigen is unknown. Using its own MiXCR run on the RT-PCR reads, TCRdb lists one record per CDR3 protein. The profile shows over 150,000 distinct CDR3 sequences, over 8.5% of them singletons. These data are taken from a study of response to subunit inactivated influenza vaccine. The study's findings and limits: It was suggested by the authors that few new T cells are recruited by each seasonal influenza vaccination.

Germline trimming cut 3 bases from V and 6 bases from J; bases unmatched to any gene: 7. Germline CDR1 reads MNHEY; CDR2 reads SMNVEV (reference sequence). The CDR3 runs to 14 residues. This chain uses TRBV27 with TRBJ1-1, with 7 bases that match TRBD1. The TCR was taken from a man between 50 and 75 years old who received an inactivated influenza vaccine. The source material was CD8+ T cells sorted from PBMCs, sampled around 25 months after vaccination. The CDR3 nucleotides are TGTGCCAGCAGTTTCGGAGGGGGCGGCGCTGAAGCTTTCTTT. It translates to CASSFGGGGAEAFF.